The TCR beta chain under discussion was sequenced for a study of identical twins. The study's findings and limits: Fewer insertions characterized abundant cord blood beta clonotypes, whereas memory repertoires showed none.

This CDR3 has 12 residues. The V and J ends lost 0 bases and 14 bases respectively, with 12 bases between them. Germline V CDR1 and CDR2: SEHNR, FQNEAQ (reference sequence). This clonotype came up a few times. Antigen unknown. MiXCR, applied by TCRdb to the 5' RACE reads, yields one record per CDR3 protein. The sample lists under 350,000 distinct CDR3 sequences, over 8.5% occurring once. This sample was shared with a second study, whose subject was yellow fever vaccine responses in identical twins.

The sequenced sample consisted of CD8+ T cells sorted from blood. The clonotype comes from a woman under 30 in good health. The chain joins TRBV7-9 to TRBJ2-3; D remains ambiguous. In DNA, the CDR3 is TGTGCCAGCAGCTTAGCTGACGGGTTTGTGTATTTT. This gives the protein CASSLADGFVYF. Variable domain in full (rest from reference TRBV7-9 and TRBJ2-3): DTGVSQNPRHKITKRGQNVTFRCDPISEHNRLYWYRQTLGQGPEFLTYFQNEAQLEKSRLLSDRFSAERPKGSFSTLEIQRTEQGDSAMYLCASSLADGFVYFGPGTRLTVL.